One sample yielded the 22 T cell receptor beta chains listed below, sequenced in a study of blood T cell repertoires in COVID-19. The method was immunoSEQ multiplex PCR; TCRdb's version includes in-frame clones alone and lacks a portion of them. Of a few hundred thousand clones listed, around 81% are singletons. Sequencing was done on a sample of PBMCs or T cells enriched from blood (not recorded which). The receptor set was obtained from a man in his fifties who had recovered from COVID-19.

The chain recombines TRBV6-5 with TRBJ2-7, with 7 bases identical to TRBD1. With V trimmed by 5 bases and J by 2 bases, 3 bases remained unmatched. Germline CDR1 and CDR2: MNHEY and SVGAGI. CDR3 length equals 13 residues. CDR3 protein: CASSNGQAYEQYF. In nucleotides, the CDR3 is TGTGCCAGCAGTAATGGACAGGCCTACGAGCAGTACTTC.

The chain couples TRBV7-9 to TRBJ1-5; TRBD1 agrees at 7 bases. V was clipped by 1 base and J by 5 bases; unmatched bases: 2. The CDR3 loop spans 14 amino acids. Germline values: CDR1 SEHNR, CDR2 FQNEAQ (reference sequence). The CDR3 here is CASSLDRGHQPQHF. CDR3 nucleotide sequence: TGTGCCAGCAGCTTAGACAGGGGACATCAGCCCCAGCATTTT. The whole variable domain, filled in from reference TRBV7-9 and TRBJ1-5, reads DTGVSQNPRHKITKRGQNVTFRCDPISEHNRLYWYRQTLGQGPEFLTYFQNEAQLEKSRLLSDRFSAERPKGSFSTLEIQRTEQGDSAMYLCASSLDRGHQPQHFGDGTRLSIL.

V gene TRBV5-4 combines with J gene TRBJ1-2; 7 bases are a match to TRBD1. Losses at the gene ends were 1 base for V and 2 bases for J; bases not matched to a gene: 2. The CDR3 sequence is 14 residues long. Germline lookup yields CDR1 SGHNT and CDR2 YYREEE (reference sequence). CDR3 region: CASSLQGENYGYTF. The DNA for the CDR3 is TGTGCCAGCAGCTTGCAGGGGGAAAACTATGGCTACACCTTC.

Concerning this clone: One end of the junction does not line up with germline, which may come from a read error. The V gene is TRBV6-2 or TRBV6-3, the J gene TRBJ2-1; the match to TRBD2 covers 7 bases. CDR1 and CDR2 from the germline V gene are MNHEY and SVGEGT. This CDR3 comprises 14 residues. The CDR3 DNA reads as TGTGCCACCAGTGCCATCACTCTAGCGGAATCGCAGTTCTTC. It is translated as CATSAITLAESQFF.

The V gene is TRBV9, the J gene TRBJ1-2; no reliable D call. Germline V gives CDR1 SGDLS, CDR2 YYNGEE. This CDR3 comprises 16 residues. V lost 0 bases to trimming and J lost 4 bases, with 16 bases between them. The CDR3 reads CASSVVSGKAVYGYTF. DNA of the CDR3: TGTGCCAGCAGCGTAGTGTCGGGGAAGGCAGTCTATGGCTACACCTTC. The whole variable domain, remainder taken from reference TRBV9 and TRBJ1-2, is DSGVTQTPKHLITATGQRVTLRCSPRSGDLSVYWYQQSLDQGLQFLIQYYNGEERAKGNILERFSAQQFPDLHSELNLSSLELGDSALYFCASSVVSGKAVYGYTFGSGTRLTVV.

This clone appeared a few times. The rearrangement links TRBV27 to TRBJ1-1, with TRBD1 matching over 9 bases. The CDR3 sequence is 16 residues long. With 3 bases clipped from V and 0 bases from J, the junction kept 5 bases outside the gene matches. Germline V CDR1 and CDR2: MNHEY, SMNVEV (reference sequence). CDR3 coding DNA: TGTGCCAGCAGTTTCCGGACAGGGGAGGTGAACACTGAAGCTTTCTTT. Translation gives CASSFRTGEVNTEAFF.

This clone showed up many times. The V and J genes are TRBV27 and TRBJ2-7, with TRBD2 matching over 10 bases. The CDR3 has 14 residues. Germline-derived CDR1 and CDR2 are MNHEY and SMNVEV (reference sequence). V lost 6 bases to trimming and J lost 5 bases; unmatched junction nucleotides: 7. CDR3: CASRIGLAVNEQYF. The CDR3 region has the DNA TGTGCCAGCAGGATAGGACTAGCGGTCAACGAGCAGTACTTC.

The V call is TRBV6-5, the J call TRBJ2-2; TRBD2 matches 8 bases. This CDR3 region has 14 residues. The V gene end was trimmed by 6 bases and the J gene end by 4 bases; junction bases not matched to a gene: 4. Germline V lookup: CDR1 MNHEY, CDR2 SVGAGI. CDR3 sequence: CASSSRGGTGELFF. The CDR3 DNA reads TGTGCCAGCAGCTCCCGGGGGGGCACCGGGGAGCTGTTTTTT.

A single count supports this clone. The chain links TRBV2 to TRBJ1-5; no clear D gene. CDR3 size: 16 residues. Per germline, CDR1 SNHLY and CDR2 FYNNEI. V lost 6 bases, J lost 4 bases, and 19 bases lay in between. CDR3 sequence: CASRLTVARLNQPQHF. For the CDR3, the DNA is TGTGCCAGCAGACTCACGGTGGCTAGGCTTAATCAGCCCCAGCATTTT.

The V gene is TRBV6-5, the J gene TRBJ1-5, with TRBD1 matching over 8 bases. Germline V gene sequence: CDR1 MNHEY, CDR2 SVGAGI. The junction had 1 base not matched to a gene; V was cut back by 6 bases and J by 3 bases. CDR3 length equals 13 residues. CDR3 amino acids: CASRGQVNQPQHF. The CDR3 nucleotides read TGTGCCAGCAGGGGACAGGTCAATCAGCCCCAGCATTTT.

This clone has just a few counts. CDR3 sequence: CASSLGGLGLAGEETQYF. CDR3 DNA sequence: TGTGCCAGCAGCTTAGGCGGGTTGGGACTAGCGGGGGAAGAGACCCAGTACTTC. V usage is TRBV13 and J usage is TRBJ2-5, with 14 positions matching TRBD2. The germline CDR1 and CDR2 sequences are PRHDT and FYEKMQ (reference sequence). Losses at the gene ends were 0 bases for V and 3 bases for J; bases not matched to a gene: 6. The CDR3 has 18 amino acids. The variable domain in full, completed from reference TRBV13 and TRBJ2-5, reads AAGVIQSPRHLIKEKRETATLKCYPIPRHDTVYWYQQGPGQDPQFLISFYEKMQSDKGSIPDRFSAQQFSDYHSELNMSSLELGDSALYFCASSLGGLGLAGEETQYFGPGTRLLVL.

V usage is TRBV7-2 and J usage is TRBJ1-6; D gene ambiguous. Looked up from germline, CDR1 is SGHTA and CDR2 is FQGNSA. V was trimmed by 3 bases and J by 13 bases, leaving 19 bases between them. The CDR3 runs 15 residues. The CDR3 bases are TGTGCCAGCAGCTTTACGCGGATTATTTCAAGTCCCCTCCACTTT. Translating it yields CASSFTRIISSPLHF.

The CDR3 sequence: CASSLTGVYTEAFF. CDR3 DNA: TGTGCCAGCAGCTTGACAGGGGTCTACACTGAAGCTTTCTTT. The V and J genes are TRBV7-9 and TRBJ1-1; 8 nucleotides agree with TRBD1. This CDR3 region has 14 residues. Germline lookup yields CDR1 SEHNR and CDR2 FQNEAQ (reference sequence). V lost 3 bases, J lost 3 bases, and 3 bases stayed unmatched.

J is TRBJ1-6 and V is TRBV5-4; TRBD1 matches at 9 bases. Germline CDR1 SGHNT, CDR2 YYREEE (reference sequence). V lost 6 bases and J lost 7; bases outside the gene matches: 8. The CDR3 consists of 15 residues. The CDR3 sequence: CASNEDRGFNSPLHF. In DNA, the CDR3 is TGTGCCAGCAACGAAGACAGGGGGTTCAATTCACCCCTCCACTTT.

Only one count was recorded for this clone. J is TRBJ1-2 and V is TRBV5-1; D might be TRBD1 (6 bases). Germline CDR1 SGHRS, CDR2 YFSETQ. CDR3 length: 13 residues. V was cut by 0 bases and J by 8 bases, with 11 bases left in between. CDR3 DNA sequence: TGCGCCAGCAGCTTGGGCGGGGGCCAAGGCTACACCTTC. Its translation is CASSLGGGQGYTF.

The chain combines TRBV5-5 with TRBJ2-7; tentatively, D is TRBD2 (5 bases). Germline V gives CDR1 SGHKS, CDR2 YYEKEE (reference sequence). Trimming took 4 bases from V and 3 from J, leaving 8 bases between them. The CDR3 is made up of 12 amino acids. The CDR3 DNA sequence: TGTGCCAGCAGCCAAGGACTCTACGAGCAGTACTTC. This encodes CASSQGLYEQYF.

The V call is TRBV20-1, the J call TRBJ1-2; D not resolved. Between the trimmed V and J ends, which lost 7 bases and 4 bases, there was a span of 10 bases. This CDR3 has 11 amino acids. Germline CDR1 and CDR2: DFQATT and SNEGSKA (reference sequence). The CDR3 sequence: CSGRTVYGYTF. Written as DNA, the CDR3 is TGCAGTGGGCGGACTGTCTATGGCTACACCTTC.

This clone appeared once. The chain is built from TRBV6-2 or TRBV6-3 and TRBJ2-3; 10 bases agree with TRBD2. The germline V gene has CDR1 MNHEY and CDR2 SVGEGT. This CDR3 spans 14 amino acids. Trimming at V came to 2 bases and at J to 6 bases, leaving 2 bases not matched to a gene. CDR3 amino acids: CASSYQREGDTQYF. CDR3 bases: TGTGCCAGCAGTTACCAGCGGGAGGGGGATACGCAGTATTTT.

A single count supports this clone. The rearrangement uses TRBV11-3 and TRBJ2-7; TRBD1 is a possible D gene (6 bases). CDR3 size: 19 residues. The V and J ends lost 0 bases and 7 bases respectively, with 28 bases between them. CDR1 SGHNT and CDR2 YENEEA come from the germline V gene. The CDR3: CASSLERGPGRGLFGEQYF. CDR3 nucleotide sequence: TGTGCCAGCAGCTTAGAGCGCGGTCCCGGAAGGGGGTTATTTGGGGAGCAGTACTTC.

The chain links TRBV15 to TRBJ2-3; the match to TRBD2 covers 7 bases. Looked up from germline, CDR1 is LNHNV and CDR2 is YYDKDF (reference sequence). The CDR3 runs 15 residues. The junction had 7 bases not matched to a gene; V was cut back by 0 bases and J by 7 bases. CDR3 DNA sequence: TGTGCCACCAGCAGAGAGGCGGGAGCGATAAATACGCAGTATTTT. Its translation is CATSREAGAINTQYF.

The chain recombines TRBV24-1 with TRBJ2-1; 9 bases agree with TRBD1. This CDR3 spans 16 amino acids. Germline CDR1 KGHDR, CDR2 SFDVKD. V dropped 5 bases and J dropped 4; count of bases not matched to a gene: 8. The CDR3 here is CATSAPGQGNYNEQFF. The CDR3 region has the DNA TGTGCCACCAGTGCTCCGGGACAGGGCAATTACAATGAGCAGTTCTTC.

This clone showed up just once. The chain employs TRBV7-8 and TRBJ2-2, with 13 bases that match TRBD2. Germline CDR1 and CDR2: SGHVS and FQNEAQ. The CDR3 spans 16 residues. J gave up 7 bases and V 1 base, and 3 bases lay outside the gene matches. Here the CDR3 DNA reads TGTGCCAGCAGCTTAGTACTAGCGGGGGGGCTCGGGGAGCTGTTTTTT. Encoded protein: CASSLVLAGGLGELFF.